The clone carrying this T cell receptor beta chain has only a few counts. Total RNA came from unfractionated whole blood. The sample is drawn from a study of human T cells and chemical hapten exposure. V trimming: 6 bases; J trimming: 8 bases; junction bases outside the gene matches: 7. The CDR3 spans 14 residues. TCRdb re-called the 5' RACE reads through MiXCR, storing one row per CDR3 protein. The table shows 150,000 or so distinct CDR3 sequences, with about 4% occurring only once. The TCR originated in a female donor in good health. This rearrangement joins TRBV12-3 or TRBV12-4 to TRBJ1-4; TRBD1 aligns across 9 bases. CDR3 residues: CASRYTGGGEKLFF. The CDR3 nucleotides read TGTGCCAGCAGGTACACAGGGGGCGGAGAAAAACTGTTTTTT.